This T cell receptor beta chain was recovered during a study of prognosis after radiotherapy for stage I lung cancer. On the study more broadly: Medical inoperability was the status assigned to all non-small cell lung cancer patients. A few patients receiving radiotherapy then developed distant metastases (median about seven months), with some 15 showing no significant progression. Findings of the study overall: Medians of roughly 10,000 versus 7,000 showed unique TCR clone counts falling after stereotactic body radiation therapy.

Germline values: CDR1 LNHDA, CDR2 SQIVND (reference sequence). J gave up 0 bases and V 2 bases, and 6 bases lay outside the gene matches. CDR3 length equals 17 residues. CDR3 of TCR beta was amplified from genomic DNA via a two-round multiplex PCR. Gene-specific TRBV and TRBJ primers were used in PCR round one. TCRdb used MiXCR to reprocess the multiplex PCR reads, holding one entry per CDR3 protein. Of about 22,000 distinct CDR3 sequences listed, more than 35% are singletons. This clonotype was observed many times. Its cognate antigen is unknown. V usage is TRBV19 and J usage is TRBJ2-4; 8 nucleotides align to TRBD2. The sequence was obtained from a donor at least 50 years old with non-small cell lung cancer. Here the sequenced sample was PBMCs, taken before or after stereotactic body radiation therapy (not recorded which). The CDR3 DNA sequence: TGTGCCAGTAGTATAAGCGGGAGACCCATAGCCAAAAACATTCAGTACTTC. This sequence encodes CASSISGRPIAKNIQYF. Supplemented by reference TRBV19 and TRBJ2-4, the full variable domain reads DGGITQSPKYLFRKEGQNVTLSCEQNLNHDAMYWYRQDPGQGLRLIYYSQIVNDFQKGDIAEGYSVSREKKESFPLTVTSAQKNPTAFYLCASSISGRPIAKNIQYFGAGTRLSVL.